The clone carrying this TCR beta chain was recorded many times. Time point described: newly diagnosed GD, antithyroid drugs for less than 3 months. The TCR library was made from RNA extracted from PBMCs. The source of the sample is a study of regulatory T cells in long-lasting Graves disease. CDR1 SNHLY and CDR2 FYNNEI come from the germline V gene. The CDR3 is 14 residues long. The V end was cut by 5 bases, the J end by 5 bases, with 13 bases between. CDR3 regions were amplified by Arm-PCR using iRepertoire HTBI primers to build TCR beta libraries. TCRdb reprocessed the multiplex PCR reads with MiXCR, giving one entry per CDR3 protein. Here the sample spans 400,000 to 450,000 distinct CDR3 sequences, about 16% being singletons. These same data were also listed under a study on T cells in Graves' hyperthyroidism and ophthalmopathy.

The clonotype was recovered from a woman in her 30s with Graves disease. This specimen was peripheral blood mononuclear cells (PBMCs), taken at new diagnosis, from a patient treated with antithyroid drugs. This sequence joins TRBV2 and TRBJ1-5; a possible D gene is TRBD1 (6 bases). The CDR3 coding sequence is TGTGCCAGCAGTTCGGACAGAGTAGATCAGCCCCAGCATTTT. It encodes CASSSDRVDQPQHF.